This T cell receptor beta chain was found in a study of T cell clonotyping in hematopoietic cell transplantation. As to time point: recipient sample about 28 days before transplant, after cytoreduction. Assay used: immunoSEQ multiplex PCR; TCRdb lists only in-frame clones, some missing. The sample includes around 24,000 clones, approximately 82% of them seen just once. Of note for this clone: Its antigen is currently unknown.

Study-wide findings and caveats: After transplant, recipient diversity fell while pathologically expanded clonotypes grew through day 180.

Sequencing was performed on peripheral blood mononuclear cells, taken before stem cell transplant. The source of this sequence is a woman aged 55-69 years with acute myeloid leukemia. Some clones in this sample may be carry-over from other donors' samples.

The CDR3 loop is CASSYPGRNYEQYF. The CDR3 DNA follows: TGTGCCAGCAGTTATCCAGGCCGGAACTACGAGCAGTACTTC. The chain is built from TRBV6-6 and TRBJ2-7; no clear D. Trimming pared 3 bases from V and 3 bases from J, leaving 12 bases between. The CDR3 is made up of 14 amino acids. Germline assignment: CDR1 MNHNY and CDR2 SVGAGI (reference sequence).